Below, 30 T cell receptor beta chains from the same sample are listed, as sequenced in a study of blood T cell repertoires in COVID-19. This table comes from immunoSEQ multiplex PCR, and its TCRdb copy is limited to in-frame clones, with some not included. The sample lists tens of thousands of clones, 65% to 85% occurring once. Sequenced material: peripheral blood. These TCRs come from a man aged 55 to 70 with acute or convalescent COVID-19.

This chain joins TRBV27 and TRBJ1-1; no definite D call. Trimming removed 4 bases at V and 7 bases at J, with 13 bases between. CDR1 MNHEY and CDR2 SMNVEV come from the germline V gene (reference sequence). The CDR3 totals 13 residues. The CDR3 region has the DNA TGTGCCAGCAGTTCGTTTAACGGGTTTGAAGCTTTCTTT. Its translation: CASSSFNGFEAFF.

There are a few counts of this clone. The V gene is TRBV6-5, the J gene TRBJ1-4; D remains unclear. The CDR3 spans 11 residues. The V end lost 6 bases, the J end lost 7 bases, and 6 bases lay between the germline ends. Germline loops: CDR1 MNHEY, CDR2 SVGAGI. CDR3 DNA sequence: TGTGCCAGCAGGGCACGTGAAAAACTGTTTTTT. It translates to CASRAREKLFF.

J is TRBJ2-6 and V is TRBV6-5; TRBD1 is a possible D gene (6 bases). Germline CDR1 reads MNHEY; CDR2 reads SVGAGI. The V end lost 9 bases, the J end lost 1 base, and 7 bases lay between the germline ends. This CDR3 has 13 amino acids. This CDR3 reads CARDRSGANVLTF. In DNA, the CDR3 is TGTGCCAGAGACAGGTCTGGGGCCAACGTCCTGACTTTC.

The rearrangement links TRBV3-1 (or the pseudogene TRBV3-2) to TRBJ2-3; D ambiguous. Germline V gene lookup returns CDR1 LGHDT and CDR2 YNNKEL (reference sequence). Trimming left V 0 bases short and J 0 bases short, with 4 bases between. This CDR3 spans 14 amino acids. In nucleotides, the CDR3 is TGTGCCAGCAGCCAAGATCTTAGCACAGATACGCAGTATTTT. Its translation is CASSQDLSTDTQYF.

V is TRBV19 and J is TRBJ2-4; no firm D call. The CDR3 length is 19 residues. The ends were cut back, 1 base at V and 0 bases at J, with 19 bases in the middle. The germline CDR1 and CDR2 sequences are LNHDA and SQIVND (reference sequence). Here the CDR3 DNA reads TGTGCCAGTAGTATAGGTCCCGTCCGCTCAGGTACAGCCAAAAACATTCAGTACTTC. It specifies CASSIGPVRSGTAKNIQYF. Drawing the rest from reference TRBV19 and TRBJ2-4, the complete variable domain is DGGITQSPKYLFRKEGQNVTLSCEQNLNHDAMYWYRQDPGQGLRLIYYSQIVNDFQKGDIAEGYSVSREKKESFPLTVTSAQKNPTAFYLCASSIGPVRSGTAKNIQYFGAGTRLSVL.

The chain is built from TRBV2 and TRBJ2-2; TRBD1 agrees at 8 bases. Germline CDR1 and CDR2: SNHLY and FYNNEI. The trim removed 10 bases at V and 3 bases at J, leaving 7 bases unmatched. The CDR3 length is 14 residues. CDR3 sequence: CATEDREDTGELFF. The CDR3 DNA sequence: TGTGCCACAGAGGACAGGGAGGACACCGGGGAGCTGTTTTTT.

Here the CDR3 reads CASSPNGDTEAFF. Here the CDR3 DNA reads TGTGCCAGCAGCCCCAACGGAGACACTGAAGCTTTCTTT. The genes are TRBV9 and TRBJ1-1; D uncertain. Germline assignment: CDR1 SGDLS and CDR2 YYNGEE. The ends were cut back, 4 bases at V and 3 bases at J, with 10 bases in the middle. The CDR3 extends over 13 amino acids.

V is TRBV6-5 and J is TRBJ1-1, with 7 bases fitting TRBD1. The germline V gene encodes CDR1 MNHEY and CDR2 SVGAGI. Trimming cost V 6 bases and J 6 bases; bases outside gene matches: 7. CDR3 size: 13 residues. The CDR3 sequence is CASRGTAYSEAFF. Here the CDR3 DNA reads TGTGCCAGCAGGGGGACAGCATATTCTGAAGCTTTCTTT.

This clone came up once. This chain uses TRBV25-1 with TRBJ2-1; TRBD2 agrees at 9 bases. Germline CDR1 reads MGHDK; CDR2 reads SYGVNS. The CDR3 extends over 16 amino acids. The V and J ends lost 4 bases and 2 bases, in that order; junction bases with no gene match: 6. CDR3 amino acids: CASSGIVAGAYNEQFF. Written as DNA, the CDR3 is TGTGCCAGCAGTGGGATCGTAGCGGGGGCCTACAATGAGCAGTTCTTC.

The genes are TRBV19 and TRBJ2-7, with TRBD1 matching over 10 bases. Looked up from germline, CDR1 is LNHDA and CDR2 is SQIVND (reference sequence). Unmatched junction bases numbered 2, after V lost 4 bases and J lost 2 bases. The CDR3 sequence is 14 residues long. CDR3 nucleotides: TGTGCCAGTAGTAAGGGACAGGGGCCCTACGAGCAGTACTTC. Protein sequence: CASSKGQGPYEQYF.

The J gene is TRBJ1-4, the V gene TRBV19; 8 nucleotides line up with TRBD1. Germline CDR1 LNHDA, CDR2 SQIVND (reference sequence). The CDR3 is 13 amino acids. V was pared by 7 bases and J by 5 bases, with 3 bases of the junction left unmatched. CDR3 sequence: CASMGQENEKLFF. CDR3 in DNA: TGTGCCAGTATGGGACAGGAAAATGAAAAACTGTTTTTT.

The chain carries TRBV24-1 and TRBJ1-2; the D gene is possibly TRBD1 (6 bases). V lost 0 bases to trimming and J lost 11 bases, with 6 bases between them. This CDR3 is built from 11 residues. Germline V gene sequence: CDR1 KGHDR, CDR2 SFDVKD. In DNA form, the CDR3 reads TGTGCCACCAGTGATTTGGGACAGTACACCTTC. This gives the protein CATSDLGQYTF.

The CDR3 loop is CASSEARGASLYGYTF. In nucleotides, the CDR3 is TGTGCCAGCAGTGAAGCGCGGGGGGCTAGTCTATATGGCTACACCTTC. The chain employs TRBV2 and TRBJ1-2, with a possible D match to TRBD1 (6 bases). The CDR3 is made up of 16 amino acids. Germline CDR1 and CDR2: SNHLY and FYNNEI. V dropped 0 bases and J dropped 5 bases, with 16 bases sitting between them.

The rearrangement joins TRBV19 to TRBJ1-4; weak D call: TRBD1 (6 bases). The germline V gene has CDR1 LNHDA and CDR2 SQIVND (reference sequence). V shed 7 bases and J shed 7 bases, with 10 bases lying between them. CDR3 length: 12 residues. The CDR3 loop is CASTGVSEKLFF. The CDR3 DNA is TGTGCCAGTACAGGGGTTAGTGAAAAACTGTTTTTT. The variable domain in full, with the rest retrieved from reference TRBV19 and TRBJ1-4, is DGGITQSPKYLFRKEGQNVTLSCEQNLNHDAMYWYRQDPGQGLRLIYYSQIVNDFQKGDIAEGYSVSREKKESFPLTVTSAQKNPTAFYLCASTGVSEKLFFGSGTQLSVL.

This rearrangement joins TRBV29-1 to TRBJ1-5; 9 bases agree with TRBD1. The V gene end was trimmed by 3 bases and the J gene end by 7 bases; junction bases not matched to a gene: 1. The V gene's germline CDR1 is SQVTM and CDR2 ANQGSEA. The CDR3 covers 12 residues. Here the CDR3 DNA reads TGCAGCGTTGAGGGACAGGGCCAGCCCCAGCATTTT. This codes for CSVEGQGQPQHF.

This chain links TRBV7-2 with TRBJ2-5, with TRBD1 matching 8 bases. The CDR3 spans 13 residues. CDR1 and CDR2 (germline): SGHTA, FQGNSA. V lost 5 bases and J lost 4; bases outside the gene matches: 3. The CDR3: CASSGQGSETQYF. The CDR3 region has the DNA TGTGCCAGCAGCGGACAGGGATCAGAGACCCAGTACTTC.

V usage is TRBV7-2 and J usage is TRBJ2-5, with 8 bases fitting TRBD2. The CDR3 covers 17 residues. With V trimmed by 4 bases and J by 1 base, 11 bases remained unmatched. The germline V gene has CDR1 SGHTA and CDR2 FQGNSA. CDR3 protein: CASSSRSAGLAQETQYF. CDR3 DNA: TGTGCCAGCAGCTCCAGGTCAGCCGGACTAGCCCAAGAGACCCAGTACTTC. Complete variable domain (other parts from reference TRBV7-2 and TRBJ2-5): GAGVSQSPSNKVTEKGKDVELRCDPISGHTALYWYRQSLGQGLEFLIYFQGNSAPDKSGLPSDRFSAERTGGSVSTLTIQRTQQEDSAVYLCASSSRSAGLAQETQYFGPGTRLLVL.

The gene calls are TRBV16 and TRBJ1-2, with 8 bases fitting TRBD1. Per the germline V gene, CDR1 is KGHSY and CDR2 is FQNENV. V dropped 1 base and J dropped 6; count of bases not matched to a gene: 4. There are 14 residues in the CDR3. The CDR3 DNA sequence: TGTGCCAGCAGCCAATTGAAGACAGGGGATGGCTACACCTTC. Residues: CASSQLKTGDGYTF.

V gene TRBV2 combines with J gene TRBJ2-7, with a weak D call TRBD1 (5 bases). The CDR3 totals 12 residues. V shed 2 bases and J shed 12 bases, with 14 bases lying between them. In germline, CDR1 is SNHLY, CDR2 FYNNEI. The CDR3 sequence: CASSEIRVRLYF. In DNA form, the CDR3 reads TGTGCCAGCAGTGAAATCAGGGTTCGTTTGTACTTC.

V usage is TRBV7-9 and J usage is TRBJ2-1; TRBD1 matches at 9 bases. The J segment lost 2 bases and the V segment lost 5 bases, leaving 7 bases of the junction unmatched. This CDR3 region has 16 residues. CDR1 is SEHNR and CDR2 is FQNEAQ in the germline V gene (reference sequence). CDR3 sequence (DNA): TGTGCCAGCAGCCCCCGACAGGGGGTAACCTACAATGAGCAGTTCTTC. Translated: CASSPRQGVTYNEQFF.

The chain combines TRBV27 with TRBJ1-5, with a weak D call TRBD1 (6 bases). Trimming removed 6 bases from V and 8 bases from J, with 14 bases in between. Germline V gene lookup returns CDR1 MNHEY and CDR2 SMNVEV (reference sequence). This CDR3 contains 13 residues. This chain's CDR3 is CASRVDRGKPQHF. CDR3 bases: TGTGCCAGCAGAGTGGACAGAGGGAAGCCCCAGCATTTT.

The chain couples TRBV4-1 to TRBJ2-3; a weak D match, TRBD1 (5 bases). CDR1 is MGHRA and CDR2 is YSYEKL in the germline V gene. The CDR3 sequence is 17 residues long. Trimming stripped 4 bases from V and 5 bases from J, with 22 bases between. DNA of the CDR3: TGCGCCAGCAGCCCCCCCCAGGGAACTCCTCAGAGAGATACGCAGTATTTT. This gives the protein CASSPPQGTPQRDTQYF.

The rearrangement uses TRBV5-5 and TRBJ2-7, with D perhaps matching TRBD2 (6 bases). The CDR3 runs 15 residues. Germline V gene lookup returns CDR1 SGHKS and CDR2 YYEKEE (reference sequence). Deletions cut 1 base from V and 0 bases from J, with 11 bases between. DNA for the CDR3: TGTGCCAGCAGCTTGATCTGGGGGGTCTCCTACGAGCAGTACTTC. Translation: CASSLIWGVSYEQYF.

The chain joins TRBV6-2 or TRBV6-3 to TRBJ1-3; TRBD1 matches at 7 bases. Germline CDR1 and CDR2: MNHEY and SVGEGT. CDR3 length equals 14 residues. V lost 4 bases, J lost 11 bases, and 11 bases stayed unmatched. CDR3 nucleotide sequence: TGTGCCAGCAGTTTGACAGGGATCGGACGCGCCATATATTTT. This encodes CASSLTGIGRAIYF.

V and J are TRBV12-1 and TRBJ2-3; the tabulated D call, TRBD1, remains unverified against the DNA. TRBV12-1 has pseudogene status. CDR3 length: 15 amino acids. CDR3 coding DNA: TGTGCCAGCAGCTCCCTCGGACAGCCCACAGATACGCAGTATTTT. Protein sequence: CASSSLGQPTDTQYF.

The rearrangement joins TRBV6-5 to TRBJ1-1; D is ambiguous. V lost 5 bases, J lost 6 bases, and 7 bases lay in between. Germline loops: CDR1 MNHEY, CDR2 SVGAGI. The length of the CDR3 is 11 residues. The DNA for the CDR3 is TGTGCCAGCAGTCCTAACGCTGAAGCTTTCTTT. This translates into CASSPNAEAFF.

The chain links TRBV4-1 to TRBJ1-6; unclear D gene. Deletions cut 1 base from V and 10 bases from J, with 14 bases between. This CDR3 has 15 amino acids. Germline V lookup: CDR1 MGHRA, CDR2 YSYEKL. CDR3 bases: TGCGCCAGCAGCCAAGGAACCACCGAACAATCACCCCTCCACTTT. This sequence encodes CASSQGTTEQSPLHF.

The chain uses TRBV10-1 and TRBJ2-7; D is possibly TRBD2 (6 bases). V lost 4 bases to trimming and J lost 2 bases, with 12 bases between them. The CDR3 runs to 14 residues. Germline CDR1 WNHNN, CDR2 SYGVQD (reference sequence). Here the CDR3 reads CASSVWGVAYEQYF. In nucleotides, the CDR3 is TGCGCCAGCAGTGTCTGGGGGGTAGCCTACGAGCAGTACTTC.

This clone was found once. This chain connects TRBV6-1 to TRBJ2-3, with 9 bases that match TRBD2. The CDR3 has 17 residues. Trimming removed 3 bases from V and 6 bases from J; junction bases left unmatched: 13. Germline CDR1 reads MNHNS; CDR2 reads SASEGT. The CDR3 nucleotides are TGTGCCAGCAGTGAGTTCGTCGAGCGGGGGGCCCCGGATACGCAGTATTTT. Protein product: CASSEFVERGAPDTQYF.

This chain connects TRBV19 to TRBJ1-2; 7 bases match TRBD1. The germline CDR1 and CDR2 sequences are LNHDA and SQIVND (reference sequence). The trim removed 3 bases at V and 7 bases at J, leaving 2 bases unmatched. This CDR3 is 12 amino acids long. The CDR3 nucleotides read TGTGCCAGTAGTATGACAGGGAGTGGCTACACCTTC. Translating gives CASSMTGSGYTF.